This T cell receptor beta chain was documented in a study of T cells in localized non-small cell lung cancer. This clone has only one observation. Assay used: immunoSEQ multiplex PCR; TCRdb lists only in-frame clones, some missing. Of approximately 32,000 clones in the sample, around 80% were seen once. This specimen consisted of peripheral blood, obtained before any cancer treatment. This TCR derives from a male donor aged 60 or over with stage III squamous cell lung carcinoma.

The CDR3 sequence is CACLQGNSYEQYF. Written as DNA, the CDR3 is TGTGCCTGCTTACAGGGAAACTCCTACGAGCAGTACTTC. V gene TRBV30 combines with J gene TRBJ2-7; a possible D gene is TRBD1 (6 bases). V gave up 6 bases and J gave up 0 bases, with 12 bases separating them. This CDR3 region has 13 residues. Looked up from germline, CDR1 is GTSNPN and CDR2 is SVGIG (reference sequence).